This T cell receptor (beta chain) is drawn from a study of blood T cell repertoires in COVID-19. Looking at the study overall: The United States, Italy and Spain were the sources of the acute and convalescent COVID-19 samples. PBMCs, B-cell-depleted T cells, or T cells were the source of the cDNA or gDNA that made up the material.

Authors' processing steps: Estimated nucleated cell counts came from reference gene primer amplification. Measured with immunoSEQ multiplex PCR; TCRdb has only the in-frame clones, and not every one. The DNA gave D and trimming, while V, J and clone size come from that table. Of about 140,000 clones detected, about 79% appear once; the ten largest clones hold under 6%. The CDR3 is 15 residues long. Germline CDR1 is MNHEY and CDR2 is SVGEGT. Trimming took off 0 bases at V and 4 bases at J, with 11 bases between the two ends. What was sequenced was peripheral blood. This sequence was found in a woman aged 80 or over with active or convalescent COVID-19. This chain links TRBV6-2 or TRBV6-3 with TRBJ2-3, with TRBD2 as a possible D gene (5 bases). CDR3: CASSYSDGGPDTQYF. The CDR3 DNA sequence: TGTGCCAGCAGTTACTCGGACGGAGGCCCAGATACGCAGTATTTT.